The clone carrying this TCR beta chain was detected ten times or more. No antigen is known for it. The CDR3 loop spans 15 amino acids. Germline lookup yields CDR1 SGHRS and CDR2 YFSETQ. Trimming at V came to 0 bases and at J to 8 bases, leaving 7 bases not matched to a gene. The source of the sample is a study of CD8 T cells in ankylosing spondylitis. Study outcomes and limitations: Reportedly, significant enrichment of disease-linked clones occurred in matched ankylosing spondylitis synovial fluid. Several of the motif variants were reported before in synovial fluid and blood from reactive arthritis.

MiXCR was run by TCRdb on the 5' RACE reads, yielding one entry per CDR3 protein. The repertoire holds under 300,000 distinct CDR3 sequences, with about 10% as singletons. V gene TRBV5-1 combines with J gene TRBJ1-1; TRBD1 matches 10 bases. The sample taken for sequencing was blood, either unsorted or a sorted T cell fraction (not recorded which). The sequence was obtained from a male donor with ankylosing spondylitis or in good health (not recorded which). Here the CDR3 DNA reads TGCGCCAGCAGCTTGGTTGGGACAGGGGACCTCGAAGCTTTCTTT. Translating it yields CASSLVGTGDLEAFF.